The following is a TCR beta chain sequence with its context. The entry originates in a study of blood T cell repertoires in COVID-19. Study overall: Acute-phase and convalescent COVID-19 samples originated in the United States, Italy and Spain. T cells, B-cell-depleted T cells, or PBMCs supplied cDNA or gDNA.

Germline V gives CDR1 SGDLS, CDR2 YYNGEE. The V gene end was trimmed by 4 bases and the J gene end by 5 bases; junction bases not matched to a gene: 11. CDR3 length equals 15 residues. Under the authors' procedure: The authors estimated nucleated cell counts from reference gene primer amplification. TCRdb keeps only in-frame clones here, not all; method: immunoSEQ multiplex PCR. Clone size and V and J calls were adopted from that table, with D and trimming inferred from the DNA. The table shows about 140,000 clones, with about four fifths occurring only once. The sample taken for sequencing was peripheral blood. The chain employs TRBV9 and TRBJ2-5; TRBD2 aligns across 7 bases. This clonotype was obtained from a human donor in a cohort sampled during active COVID-19. CDR3 nucleotide sequence: TGTGCCAGCAGCCCACACCAGGAGGGAGGGGAGACCCAGTACTTC. It is translated as CASSPHQEGGETQYF.